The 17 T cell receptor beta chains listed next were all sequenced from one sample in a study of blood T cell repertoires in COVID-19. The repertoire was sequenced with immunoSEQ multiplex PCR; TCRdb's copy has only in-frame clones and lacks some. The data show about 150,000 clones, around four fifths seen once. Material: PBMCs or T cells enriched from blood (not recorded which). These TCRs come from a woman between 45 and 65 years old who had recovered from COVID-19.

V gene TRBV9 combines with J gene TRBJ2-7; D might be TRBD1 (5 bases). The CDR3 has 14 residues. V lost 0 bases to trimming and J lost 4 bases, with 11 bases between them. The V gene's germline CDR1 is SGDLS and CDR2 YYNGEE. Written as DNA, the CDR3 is TGTGCCAGCAGCGTAGACACCCAGGGATACGAGCAGTACTTC. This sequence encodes CASSVDTQGYEQYF.

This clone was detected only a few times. CDR3 loop: CAISAGGINYGYTF. In DNA, the CDR3 is TGTGCCATCAGTGCAGGGGGAATTAACTATGGCTACACCTTC. The rearrangement joins TRBV10-3 to TRBJ1-2, with 7 bases aligning to TRBD1. Trimming removed 4 bases from V and 1 base from J; junction bases left unmatched: 3. CDR1 ENHRY and CDR2 SYGVKD come from the germline V gene. The CDR3 consists of 14 residues.

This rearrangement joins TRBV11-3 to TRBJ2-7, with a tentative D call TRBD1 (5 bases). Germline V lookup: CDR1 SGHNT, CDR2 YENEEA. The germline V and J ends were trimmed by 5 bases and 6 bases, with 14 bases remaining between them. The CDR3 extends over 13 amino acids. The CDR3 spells CASSLLTAPEQYF. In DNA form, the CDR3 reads TGTGCCAGCAGCCTCCTGACAGCGCCCGAGCAGTACTTC.

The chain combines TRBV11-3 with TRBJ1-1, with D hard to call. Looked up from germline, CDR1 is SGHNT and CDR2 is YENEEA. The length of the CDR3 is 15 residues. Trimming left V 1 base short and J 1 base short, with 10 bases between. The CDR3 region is CASSLGGVQNTEAFF. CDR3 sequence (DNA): TGTGCCAGCAGCTTAGGCGGTGTCCAGAACACTGAAGCTTTCTTT.

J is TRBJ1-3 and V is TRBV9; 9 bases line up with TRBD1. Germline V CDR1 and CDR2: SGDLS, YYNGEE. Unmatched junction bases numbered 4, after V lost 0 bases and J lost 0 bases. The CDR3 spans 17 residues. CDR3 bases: TGTGCCAGCAGCGTAGGGGTGACAGGGGGCTCTGGAAACACCATATATTTT. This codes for CASSVGVTGGSGNTIYF. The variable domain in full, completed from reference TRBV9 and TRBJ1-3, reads DSGVTQTPKHLITATGQRVTLRCSPRSGDLSVYWYQQSLDQGLQFLIQYYNGEERAKGNILERFSAQQFPDLHSELNLSSLELGDSALYFCASSVGVTGGSGNTIYFGEGSWLTVV.

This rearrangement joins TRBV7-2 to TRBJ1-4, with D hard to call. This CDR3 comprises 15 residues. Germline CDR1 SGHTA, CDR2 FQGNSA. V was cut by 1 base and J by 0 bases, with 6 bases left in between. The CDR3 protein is CASSLGPTTNEKLFF. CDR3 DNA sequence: TGTGCCAGCAGCTTAGGGCCAACAACTAATGAAAAACTGTTTTTT.

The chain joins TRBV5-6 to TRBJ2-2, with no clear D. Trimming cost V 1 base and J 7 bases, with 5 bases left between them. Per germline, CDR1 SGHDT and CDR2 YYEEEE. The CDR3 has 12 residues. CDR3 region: CASSLPGGELFF. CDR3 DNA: TGTGCCAGCAGCTTGCCGGGCGGGGAGCTGTTTTTT.

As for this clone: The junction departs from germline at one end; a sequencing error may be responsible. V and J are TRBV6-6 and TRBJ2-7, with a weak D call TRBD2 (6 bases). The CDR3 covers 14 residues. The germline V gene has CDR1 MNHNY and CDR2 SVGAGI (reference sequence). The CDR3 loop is CASSDSGSSYEQYF. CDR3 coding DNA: TGTGCCAGCAGTGACTCCGGGAGCTCCTACGAGCAGTACTTC.

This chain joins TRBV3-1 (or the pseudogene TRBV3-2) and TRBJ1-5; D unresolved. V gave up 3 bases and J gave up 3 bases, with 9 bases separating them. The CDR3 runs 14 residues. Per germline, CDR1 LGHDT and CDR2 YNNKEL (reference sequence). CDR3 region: CASSHGGDNQPQHF. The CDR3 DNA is TGTGCCAGCAGCCATGGCGGAGACAATCAGCCCCAGCATTTT.

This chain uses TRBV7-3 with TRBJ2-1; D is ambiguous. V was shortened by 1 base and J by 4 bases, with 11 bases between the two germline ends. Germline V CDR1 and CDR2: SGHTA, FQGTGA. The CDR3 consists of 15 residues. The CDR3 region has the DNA TGTGCCAGCAGCTTAAGCCGAGGCTCATACAATGAGCAGTTCTTC. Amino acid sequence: CASSLSRGSYNEQFF.

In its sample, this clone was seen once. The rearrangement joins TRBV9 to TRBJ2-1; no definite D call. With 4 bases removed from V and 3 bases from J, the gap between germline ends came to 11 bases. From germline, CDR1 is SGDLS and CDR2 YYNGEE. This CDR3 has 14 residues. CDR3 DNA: TGTGCCAGCAGCCAGCGACTCATCTACAATGAGCAGTTCTTC. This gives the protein CASSQRLIYNEQFF.

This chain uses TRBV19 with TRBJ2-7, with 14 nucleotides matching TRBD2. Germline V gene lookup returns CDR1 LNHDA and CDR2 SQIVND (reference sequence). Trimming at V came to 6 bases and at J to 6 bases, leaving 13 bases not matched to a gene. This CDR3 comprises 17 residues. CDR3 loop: CASSLRGLAGGRGEQYF. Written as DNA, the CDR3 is TGTGCCAGTAGCCTAAGAGGACTAGCGGGAGGTCGAGGCGAGCAGTACTTC.

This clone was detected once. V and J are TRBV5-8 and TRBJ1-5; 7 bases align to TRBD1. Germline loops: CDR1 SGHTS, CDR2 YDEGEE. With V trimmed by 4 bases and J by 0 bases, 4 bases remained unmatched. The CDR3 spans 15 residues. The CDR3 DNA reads TGTGCCAGCAGCCCCGGACAGGTTAGCAATCAGCCCCAGCATTTT. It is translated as CASSPGQVSNQPQHF.

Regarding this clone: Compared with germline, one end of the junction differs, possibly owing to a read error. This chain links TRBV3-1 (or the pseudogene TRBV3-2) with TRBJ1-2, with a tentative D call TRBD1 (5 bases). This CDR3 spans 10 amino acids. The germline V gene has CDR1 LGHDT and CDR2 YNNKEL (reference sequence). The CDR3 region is CASSQDSGDF. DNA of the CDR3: TGTGCCAGCAGCCAAGATTCGGGGGACTTC.

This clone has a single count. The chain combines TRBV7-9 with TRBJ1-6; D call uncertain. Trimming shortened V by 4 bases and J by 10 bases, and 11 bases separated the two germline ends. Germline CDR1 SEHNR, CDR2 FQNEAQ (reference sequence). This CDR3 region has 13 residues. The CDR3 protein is CASSSQERSPLHF. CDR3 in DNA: TGTGCCAGCAGCTCTCAGGAACGCTCACCCCTCCACTTT. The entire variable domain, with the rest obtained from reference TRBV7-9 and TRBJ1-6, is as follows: DTGVSQNPRHKITKRGQNVTFRCDPISEHNRLYWYRQTLGQGPEFLTYFQNEAQLEKSRLLSDRFSAERPKGSFSTLEIQRTEQGDSAMYLCASSSQERSPLHFGNGTRLTVT.

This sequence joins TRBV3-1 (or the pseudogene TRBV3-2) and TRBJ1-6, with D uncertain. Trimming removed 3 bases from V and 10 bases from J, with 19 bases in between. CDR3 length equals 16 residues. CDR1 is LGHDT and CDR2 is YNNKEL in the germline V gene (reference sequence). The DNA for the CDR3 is TGTGCCAGCAGCCAGGGATCAACCTCCCGGGGATCACCCCTCCACTTT. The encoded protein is CASSQGSTSRGSPLHF.

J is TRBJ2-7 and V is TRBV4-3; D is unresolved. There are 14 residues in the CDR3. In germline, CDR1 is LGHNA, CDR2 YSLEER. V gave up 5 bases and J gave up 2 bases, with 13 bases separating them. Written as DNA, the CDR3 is TGCGCCAGCAGCTCAACATGGTCAGCCTACGAGCAGTACTTC. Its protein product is CASSSTWSAYEQYF.